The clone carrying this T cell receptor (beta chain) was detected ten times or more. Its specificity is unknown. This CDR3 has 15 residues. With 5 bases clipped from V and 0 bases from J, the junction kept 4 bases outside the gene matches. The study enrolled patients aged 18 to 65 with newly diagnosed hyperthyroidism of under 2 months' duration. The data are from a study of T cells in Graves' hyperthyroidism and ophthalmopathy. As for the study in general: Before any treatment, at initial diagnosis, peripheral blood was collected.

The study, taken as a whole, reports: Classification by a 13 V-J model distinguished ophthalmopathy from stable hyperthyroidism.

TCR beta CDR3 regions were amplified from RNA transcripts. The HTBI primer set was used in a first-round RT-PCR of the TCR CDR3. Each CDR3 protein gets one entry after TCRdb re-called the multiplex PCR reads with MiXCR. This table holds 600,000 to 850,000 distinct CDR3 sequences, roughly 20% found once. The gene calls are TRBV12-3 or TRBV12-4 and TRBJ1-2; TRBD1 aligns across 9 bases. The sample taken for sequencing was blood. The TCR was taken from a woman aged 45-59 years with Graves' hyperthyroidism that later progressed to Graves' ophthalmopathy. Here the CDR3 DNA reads TGTGCCAGCAGTGAGGGACAGGGTCCTAACTATGGCTACACCTTC. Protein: CASSEGQGPNYGYTF.